The 23 T cell receptor beta chains in this list originate from one sample, sequenced in a study of shared clonotypes between healthy human individuals. The protocol was immunoSEQ multiplex PCR, while the TCRdb copy is restricted to in-frame clones and leaves out a portion. The sample lists about 2,200,000 clones; about 92% were seen once. CD45RO-negative, CCR7-positively selected cells formed the naive CD8 fraction, excluding terminally differentiated effector memory CD45RA+ cells. Sequencing input: naive CD8+ T cells from PBMCs. All receptors derive from a man in his late teens or twenties in good health. Some clones in this sample may be carry-over from other donors' samples.

The rearrangement links TRBV28 to TRBJ1-1; D may be TRBD1 (5 bases). This CDR3 has 15 residues. Germline V gene sequence: CDR1 MDHEN, CDR2 SYDVKM. V was pared by 4 bases and J by 1 base, with 13 bases between. CDR3 sequence: CASSWGPSGNTEAFF. As DNA, the CDR3 is TGTGCCAGCAGTTGGGGACCTTCGGGGAACACTGAAGCTTTCTTT.

This chain uses TRBV7-9 with TRBJ2-1; possible D gene TRBD1, 5 bases. Germline CDR1 and CDR2: SEHNR and FQNEAQ (reference sequence). With 7 bases removed from V and 5 bases from J, the gap between germline ends came to 15 bases. The CDR3 has 14 amino acids. The CDR3 protein is CASIKTERHNEQFF. In DNA form, the CDR3 reads TGTGCCAGCATTAAGACAGAGCGTCACAATGAGCAGTTCTTC.

This chain links TRBV2 with TRBJ2-3, with unresolved D. Per germline, CDR1 SNHLY and CDR2 FYNNEI. The CDR3 length is 13 residues. The germline V and J ends were trimmed by 9 bases and 2 bases, with 12 bases remaining between them. In DNA, the CDR3 is TGTGCCAGTTTAAACTACCTCACAGATACGCAGTATTTT. Amino acid sequence: CASLNYLTDTQYF. Combining the CDR3 with reference TRBV2 and TRBJ2-3 gives the whole variable domain EPEVTQTPSHQVTQMGQEVILRCVPISNHLYFYWYRQILGQKVEFLVSFYNNEISEKSEIFDDQFSVERPDGSNFTLKIRSTKLEDSAMYFCASLNYLTDTQYFGPGTRLTVL.

This chain links TRBV7-9 with TRBJ2-1; no reliable D call. Germline V gene sequence: CDR1 SEHNR, CDR2 FQNEAQ (reference sequence). Trimming stripped 8 bases from V and 8 bases from J, with 13 bases between. The CDR3 extends over 12 amino acids. CDR3 region: CASQMGSDEQFF. Here the CDR3 DNA reads TGTGCCAGCCAGATGGGAAGCGATGAGCAGTTCTTC. Together with reference TRBV7-9 and TRBJ2-1, the CDR3 gives the full variable domain: DTGVSQNPRHKITKRGQNVTFRCDPISEHNRLYWYRQTLGQGPEFLTYFQNEAQLEKSRLLSDRFSAERPKGSFSTLEIQRTEQGDSAMYLCASQMGSDEQFFGPGTRLTVL.

The rearrangement joins TRBV16 to TRBJ2-1; D possibly matches TRBD1 or TRBD2 (5 bases each). Germline CDR1 KGHSY, CDR2 FQNENV. This CDR3 has 17 amino acids. Trimming stripped 2 bases from V and 5 bases from J, with 19 bases between. CDR3 coding DNA: TGTGCCAGCAGCCAACCATCTCCGGGACGGCAAGACAATGAGCAGTTCTTC. Protein sequence: CASSQPSPGRQDNEQFF.

The chain is built from TRBV4-1 and TRBJ2-1, with 8 bases aligning to TRBD1. Germline trimming cut 3 bases from V and 7 bases from J; bases unmatched to any gene: 11. Germline V lookup: CDR1 MGHRA, CDR2 YSYEKL. CDR3 length: 16 residues. This CDR3 reads CASSHRTGSGANEQFF. The CDR3 coding sequence is TGCGCCAGCAGCCACCGGACAGGGTCGGGGGCGAATGAGCAGTTCTTC.

J is TRBJ2-6 and V is TRBV29-1; the D call may be TRBD1 or TRBD2 (5 bases each). CDR1 is SQVTM and CDR2 is ANQGSEA in the germline V gene. V lost 4 bases to trimming and J lost 2 bases, with 12 bases between them. There are 15 residues in the CDR3. The CDR3 DNA sequence: TGCAGCGTTGGGGGAGTGGGGGCTGGGGCCAACGTCCTGACTTTC. Its protein is CSVGGVGAGANVLTF.

The chain has TRBV4-1 and TRBJ1-4, with 10 bases matching TRBD1. Per germline, CDR1 MGHRA and CDR2 YSYEKL. The CDR3 is 16 residues long. Losses at the gene ends were 1 base for V and 8 bases for J; bases not matched to a gene: 7. The DNA for the CDR3 is TGCGCCAGCAGCCAAGGGAGGGGGACAGGGGAGGAAAAACTGTTTTTT. This codes for CASSQGRGTGEEKLFF.

The chain couples TRBV19 to TRBJ2-1, with TRBD1 matching 7 bases. Trimming took 5 bases from V and 0 from J; bases not matched to a gene: 7. CDR1 is LNHDA, CDR2 SQIVND, per germline (reference sequence). The CDR3 extends over 16 amino acids. The CDR3 DNA follows: TGTGCCAGTAGTCCCCACCGGGACAGCTCCTACAATGAGCAGTTCTTC. It codes for CASSPHRDSSYNEQFF.

The genes are TRBV6-1 and TRBJ1-2; 10 bases align to TRBD1. The germline gives CDR1 MNHNS, CDR2 SASEGT. The length of the CDR3 is 14 residues. V dropped 6 bases and J dropped 0; count of bases not matched to a gene: 1. This chain's CDR3 is CASRGTGANYGYTF. The CDR3 bases are TGTGCCAGCAGGGGGACAGGGGCTAACTATGGCTACACCTTC.

The V call is TRBV10-3, the J call TRBJ2-7; D could derive from TRBD1 or TRBD2 (5 bases each). The ends were cut back, 6 bases at V and 3 bases at J, with 24 bases in the middle. The germline V gene has CDR1 ENHRY and CDR2 SYGVKD. The CDR3 covers 17 residues. The CDR3 DNA reads as TGTGCCATCAGGGGTGGTGGGACCACCAAACCCAACTACGAGCAGTACTTC. It encodes CAIRGGGTTKPNYEQYF.

With respect to this clone: Distinct nucleotide sequences in the sample also encode this CDR3. The chain employs TRBV6-6 and TRBJ2-3; D gene ambiguous. Germline loops: CDR1 MNHNY, CDR2 SVGAGI (reference sequence). The CDR3 is 13 amino acids. Deletions cut 0 bases from V and 5 bases from J, with 6 bases between. In nucleotides, the CDR3 is TGTGCCAGCAGTTACTCGGGCGGAGATACGCAGTATTTT. It is translated as CASSYSGGDTQYF.

This clone has just one count. This sequence joins TRBV28 and TRBJ2-1, with D perhaps matching TRBD1 or TRBD2 (5 bases each). V dropped 5 bases and J dropped 0 bases, with 14 bases sitting between them. Germline loops: CDR1 MDHEN, CDR2 SYDVKM. CDR3 size: 16 residues. The CDR3 here is CASSLGRESSYNEQFF. CDR3 coding DNA: TGTGCCAGCAGTCTGGGACGGGAAAGCTCCTACAATGAGCAGTTCTTC.

This chain uses TRBV4-1 with TRBJ2-2; D might be TRBD1 (6 bases). There are 14 residues in the CDR3. V lost 6 bases and J lost 3, with 11 bases in between. Germline CDR1 MGHRA, CDR2 YSYEKL. As DNA, the CDR3 is TGCGCCAGCAGACCAGGACAGTACACCGGGGAGCTGTTTTTT. It codes for CASRPGQYTGELFF.

This chain joins TRBV9 and TRBJ2-5; 7 bases are shared with TRBD1. The CDR3 runs to 17 residues. With V trimmed by 3 bases and J by 4 bases, 15 bases remained unmatched. CDR1 and CDR2 from the germline V gene are SGDLS and YYNGEE. In nucleotides, the CDR3 is TGTGCCAGCAGCGGAGATACCGGGACAGCAGCATCAGAGACCCAGTACTTC. It translates to CASSGDTGTAASETQYF.

The chain is built from TRBV27 and TRBJ1-1; D is unresolved. The CDR3 loop spans 16 amino acids. Trimming removed 6 bases at V and 1 base at J, with 18 bases between. The germline V gene encodes CDR1 MNHEY and CDR2 SMNVEV (reference sequence). The CDR3 reads CASRPGRRRTNTEAFF. Written as DNA, the CDR3 is TGTGCCAGCAGACCCGGGAGGAGACGGACGAACACTGAAGCTTTCTTT.

V usage is TRBV4-1 and J usage is TRBJ2-7, with D hard to call. Germline CDR1 MGHRA, CDR2 YSYEKL. This CDR3 has 12 amino acids. The V gene lost 5 bases and the J gene lost 3 bases, with 8 bases spanning the gap. As DNA, the CDR3 is TGCGCCAGCAGCGAGCCAGACTACGAGCAGTACTTC. Protein: CASSEPDYEQYF.

This chain uses TRBV6-4 with TRBJ2-1, with D hard to call. The CDR3 is made up of 13 amino acids. Germline CDR1 MRHNA, CDR2 SNTAGT. Deletions cut 4 bases from V and 6 bases from J, with 10 bases between. Written as DNA, the CDR3 is TGTGCCAGCAGTGTAACGTACCGCAATGAGCAGTTCTTC. Its translation: CASSVTYRNEQFF.

The V gene is TRBV6-5, the J gene TRBJ1-4; perhaps TRBD1 as D (5 bases). The V gene lost 0 bases and the J gene lost 5 bases, with 13 bases spanning the gap. This CDR3 is 16 amino acids long. Germline V CDR1 and CDR2: MNHEY, SVGAGI. The CDR3 loop reads CASSYSDDSRNEKLFF. Here the CDR3 DNA reads TGTGCCAGCAGTTACTCGGACGACAGTCGGAATGAAAAACTGTTTTTT.

The chain joins TRBV29-1 to TRBJ2-5; 11 nucleotides line up with TRBD2. Near its end, the DNA agrees better with TRBJ2-7, so the J call may be wrong. CDR1 and CDR2 from the germline V gene are SQVTM and ANQGSEA. This CDR3 contains 13 residues. Here the CDR3 reads CSASTSGGYEQYF. The CDR3 DNA reads TGCAGCGCTTCTACTAGCGGGGGCTACGAGCAGTACTTC.

This chain uses TRBV10-3 with TRBJ2-3; D call uncertain. Germline V gene sequence: CDR1 ENHRY, CDR2 SYGVKD. The CDR3 length is 14 residues. Between the trimmed V and J ends, which lost 2 bases and 1 base, there was a span of 7 bases. The CDR3 region has the DNA TGTGCCATCAGTGAGCCAGGCGGCACAGATACGCAGTATTTT. It yields the protein CAISEPGGTDTQYF.

The chain recombines TRBV9 with TRBJ1-1; TRBD1 is a possible D gene (6 bases). Germline lookup yields CDR1 SGDLS and CDR2 YYNGEE. The CDR3 consists of 16 residues. Trimming shortened V by 6 bases and J by 11 bases, and 29 bases separated the two germline ends. CDR3 region: CASMAYDGGAPEGAFF. For the CDR3, the DNA is TGTGCCAGCATGGCTTACGATGGGGGGGCACCCGAGGGGGCTTTCTTT.

The V and J genes are TRBV2 and TRBJ2-6; 9 bases map to TRBD1. The CDR3 runs to 15 residues. V gave up 6 bases and J gave up 4 bases; unmatched junction bases: 4. Germline CDR1 and CDR2: SNHLY and FYNNEI. The chain's CDR3 is CASRLQGAGANVLTF. The CDR3 DNA reads TGTGCCAGCAGGCTACAGGGGGCCGGGGCCAACGTCCTGACTTTC.